A selection of T cell receptor beta chains follows, all from one sample in a study of cytomegalovirus exposure and HLA in healthy donors. Some clones are missing from TCRdb's copy, which holds only in-frame ones; the method was immunoSEQ multiplex PCR. The top ten clones hold 2% to 3% of a sample with around 170,000 clones, around 82% of them seen once. Sequenced: PBMCs. These receptors were collected from a young woman in good health and CMV-seropositive. Each CDR3 is given with its conserved first and last residue. D genes are given only for firm matches. The size entry is marked missing in some rows and otherwise reads once, few, many or a size class.

-	TRBD1	TRBV2	TRBJ2-5	TGTGCCAGCAGTGATGACAGGGGACTGTACCAAGAGACCCAGTACTTC	CASSDDRGLYQETQYF
-	-	TRBV30	TRBJ2-7	TGTGCCTGGAGTCCCCCCAGGAACGAGCAGTACTTC	CAWSPPRNEQYF
-	-	TRBV7-2	TRBJ2-1	TGTGCCAGCAGACCACTTAGCCCTGAGCAGTTCTTC	CASRPLSPEQFF
-	-	TRBV6-1	TRBJ1-2	TGTGCCAGCCCCCGGGGAGCTAACTATGGCTACACCTTC	CASPRGANYGYTF
few	-	TRBV7-2	TRBJ2-7	TGTGCCAGCAGCTTGAACTTAGTTGGCGAGCAGTACTTC	CASSLNLVGEQYF
-	-	TRBV6-6	TRBJ2-5	TGTGCCAGCAGTCCCCCACAAGGAGCGGAGACCCAGTACTTC	CASSPPQGAETQYF
-	TRBD1	TRBV27	TRBJ1-6	TGTGCCAGCAGTCTCACCCGCAGGGGGTCTTATAATTCACCCCTCCACTTT	CASSLTRRGSYNSPLHF
-	TRBD2	TRBV10-3	TRBJ2-2	TGTGCCATCCCACTACAGACTAGCTCGAACACCGGGGAGCTGTTTTTT	CAIPLQTSSNTGELFF
-	TRBD1	TRBV28	TRBJ1-1	TGTGCCAGCAGTTTGGGGTCAGGGACAGGGGCCGGAGACACTGAAGCTTTCTTT	CASSLGSGTGAGDTEAFF
-	-	TRBV28	TRBJ2-7	TGTGCCAGCAGTCCGGGGGGAGGGGGATACGAGCAGTACTTC	CASSPGGGGYEQYF
once	TRBD1	TRBV9	TRBJ1-5	TGTGCCAGCGGCGTTGGACAGGGCGCAAATCAGCCCCAGCATTTT	CASGVGQGANQPQHF
-	TRBD1	TRBV19	TRBJ1-5	TGTGCCAGTAGTATTCTGGACAGGGGGCTGAATCAGCCCCAGCATTTT	CASSILDRGLNQPQHF
-	TRBD2	TRBV7-9	TRBJ2-5	TGTGCCAGCAGCTGGGCTTCTAGCGGGGGGCCAGGCGGGGTAGAGACCCAGTACTTC	CASSWASSGGPGGVETQYF
-	TRBD1	TRBV18	TRBJ1-6	TGTGCCAGCTCACCACCGGGACAGCCAGAGATCCTCCACTTT	CASSPPGQPEILHF
-	TRBD1	TRBV10-3	TRBJ2-1	TGTGCCATCAGTGATACCGGGACAGGGGGGAATGAGCAGTTCTTC	CAISDTGTGGNEQFF
few	TRBD1	TRBV28	TRBJ2-7	TGTGCCAGCAGCCGTGGACAGGGAAGGGACGAGCAGTACTTC	CASSRGQGRDEQYF
-	-	TRBV2	TRBJ2-7	TGTGCCAGCACCCCGGGACTTGACTACGAGCAGTACTTC	CASTPGLDYEQYF
-	TRBD1	TRBV6-6	TRBJ1-2	TGTGCCAGCAGCCCTACAGGGGAAGTGGGCTACACCTTC	CASSPTGEVGYTF
-	TRBD2	TRBV6-5	TRBJ2-7	TGTGCCAGCAGTTACTCGAGGCGGGGGAGCTCCTACGAGCAGTACTTC	CASSYSRRGSSYEQYF
-	TRBD1	TRBV19	TRBJ1-2	TGTGCCAGTAGATCCCGACAGGGGGACTATGGCTACACCTTC	CASRSRQGDYGYTF
-	TRBD1	TRBV18	TRBJ1-6	TGTGCCAGCTCATATGGGACAGGGGGCAATTCACCCCTCCACTTT	CASSYGTGGNSPLHF
-	-	TRBV10-1	TRBJ2-2	TGCGCCAGCAGTGAACAGAACACCGGGGAGCTGTTTTTT	CASSEQNTGELFF
-	TRBD2	TRBV7-8	TRBJ2-7	TGTGCCAGCAGCGCCAGACTAGCGGTTAGACCCTACGAGCAGTACTTC	CASSARLAVRPYEQYF
-	-	TRBV5-1	TRBJ2-2	TGCGCCAGCAGGGAGGTATCGAACACCGGGGAGCTGTTTTTT	CASREVSNTGELFF
-	-	TRBV28	TRBJ1-6	TGTGCCAGCACCCCCGCCTTCGCGAATTCACCCCTCCACTTT	CASTPAFANSPLHF
-	-	TRBV19	TRBJ1-2	TGTGCCAGTACCCGTTATGAGGACCTAGGAGGTGGCTACACCTTC	CASTRYEDLGGGYTF
-	-	TRBV19	TRBJ2-3	TGTGCCAGTAGTGAGGGAAGGGGCACAGATACGCAGTATTTT	CASSEGRGTDTQYF
-	TRBD1	TRBV7-9	TRBJ1-1	TGTGCCAGCACCAACAGGGGCGAGAACACTGAAGCTTTCTTT	CASTNRGENTEAFF
-	TRBD2	TRBV11-2	TRBJ2-2	TGTGCCAGCAGCTTAGTAGCTCTAGCGGTCGCCGGGGAGCTGTTTTTT	CASSLVALAVAGELFF